This T cell receptor beta chain was observed in a study of blood T cell repertoires in COVID-19 (dated by TCRdb to about 2020). Concerning the study at large: Samples from collaborators originated in the United States, Italy and Spain and spanned both the acute and convalescent phases of COVID-19. The dataset comprised deeply sampled blood TCRbeta repertoires from subjects exposed to, actively infected with, or recovered from COVID-19. A freely available public database, intended as a resource for researchers studying the immune response to SARS-CoV-2, is where the repertoires were released. The prospective study material was composed of cDNA or gDNA derived from T cells, B-cell-depleted T cells, or PBMCs. Sample metadata almost always included a de-identified subject ID, COVID-19 status, age in years and sex. The samples were drawn from the first 160 participants of the ongoing ImmuneRACE study and from 950 to 1,500 subjects provided by 6 global collaborators. Where available, HLA class I and class II types were taken from metadata supplied by the sample provider and were not determined by assay-based typing. Here is what the overall study found, with its caveats: The amount of clinical and demographic metadata varied by source and participant and was provided uncurated.

TCRbeta CDR3 regions were amplified from genomic DNA by means of the immunoSEQ Assay, a bias-controlled multiplex PCR. The study's own analysis went as follows. Nucleated cell counts per sample were estimated from amplification of reference gene primers within the assay. To quantify the absolute abundance of each unique TCRbeta CDR3 rearrangement, sequence reads were collapsed and filtered. Productive Simpson clonality was computed per sample as the square root of Simpson's diversity index over productive rearrangements. Held by TCRdb, this immuneACCESS table contains in-frame sequences only and omits some clones. Under half of the omission traces to an unresolved V gene where checked; the cause of the rest is unknown. D and trimming come from the DNA, and the V and J calls and clone size come from that table. The sample contains about 120,000 clones, 80% of them found a single time. The ten largest clones add up to around 16% of the sample.

V is reduced by 5 bases and J by 6 bases, leaving a spacing of 16 bases between them. From a lookup of the germline V gene, CDR1 and CDR2 are SGHAT and FQNNGV. Its CDR3 holds 15 amino acids, cysteine through phenylalanine. Here the CDR3 DNA is all that survives: 45 bases in frame from base 1. The table lists this clone with a count of one. Its antigen specificity is not known. Nothing much larger sits one base from this clone, and base qualities are not available. The collaborating institutions used their own protocols to collect whole blood in K2EDTA tubes. For TCRbeta analysis, collaborator samples were shipped as frozen whole blood, as isolated PBMCs, or as DNA extracted from either sample type.

The sequenced sample consisted of peripheral blood. The receptor was derived from a man in his sixties with active or convalescent COVID-19. The V and J genes are TRBV11-2 and TRBJ1-4, and TRBD1 may be the D gene, going by 6 matching bases. This receptor has the CDR3 CASSPLGARDEKLFF. The nucleotide sequence is TGTGCCAGCAGCCCTTTGGGGGCGAGGGATGAAAAACTGTTTTTT.